This TCR beta chain stems from a study of monozygotic twins with inflammatory bowel disease. This CDR3 has 14 amino acids. Germline CDR1 is DFQATT and CDR2 is SNEGSKA (reference sequence). Each CDR3 protein gets one entry in TCRdb, which reprocessed the 5' RACE reads and gives no DNA. This sample's clone table lists roughly 100,000 distinct CDR3 sequences. The rearrangement links TRBV20-1 to TRBJ1-5; TCRdb calls TRBD1, which cannot be checked without DNA. Sequenced material: blood. The sequence derives from a human donor with ulcerative colitis or Crohn's disease, or a healthy co-twin of an affected twin (not recorded which). The chain's CDR3 is CSARAGESNQPQHF.